Listed below are T cell receptor beta chains from one sample, sequenced in a study of shared clonotypes between healthy human individuals. Assay: immunoSEQ multiplex PCR; the TCRdb copy retains only in-frame clones and omits some. The data hold 2 million to 2.5 million clones, with 93% observed a single time. Sequenced: naive CD4+ T cells from PBMCs. These TCRs come from a man between 18 and 29 years old in good health. Some clones in this sample may be carry-over from other donors' samples. Each CDR3 is given with its conserved first and last residue. The D gene is left open where the match is weak. For some rows the clone size is stated as once, few or many, or as a class when expanded; others skip it.

J	size	D	V	DNA	CDR3
TRBJ1-2	NA	NA	TRBV6-1	TGTGCCAGCAGCGTTAGGGACGGATTGAACTATGGCTACACCTTC	CASSVRDGLNYGYTF
TRBJ2-1	NA	TRBD2	TRBV6-5	TGTGCCAGCAGTCGTCGCGGGGGGGACTACAATAAGCAGTTCTTC	CASSRRGGDYNKQFF
TRBJ2-2	NA	NA	TRBV19	TGTGCCAGTAGTGTAAGGGGAGCGAACACCGGGGAGCTGTTTTTT	CASSVRGANTGELFF
TRBJ2-7	once	NA	TRBV30	TGTGCCTGGAGTGTCCCCGGGGTCTACGAGCAGTACTTC	CAWSVPGVYEQYF
TRBJ2-2	NA	TRBD1	TRBV5-4	TGTGCCAGCAGCTTGGCCGGGACAGGGGGAAAAGTCGGGGAGCTGTTTTTT	CASSLAGTGGKVGELFF
TRBJ2-5	NA	TRBD1	TRBV5-1	TGCGCCAGCAGCTTAGACGGACAGGGCCAGACCCAGTACTTC	CASSLDGQGQTQYF
TRBJ2-3	NA	NA	TRBV7-2	TGTGCCAGCAGACAAACTACAGGTGGAGATACGCAGTATTTT	CASRQTTGGDTQYF
TRBJ2-3	NA	TRBD1	TRBV5-1	TGCGCCAGCAGCCAGGACAGGGGCACAGATACGCAGTATTTT	CASSQDRGTDTQYF
TRBJ2-2	NA	TRBD2	TRBV6-4	TGTGCCAGCAGTAAAGAACTAGCGACCGGGGAGCTGTTTTTT	CASSKELATGELFF
TRBJ1-1	NA	NA	TRBV21-1	TGTGCCAGCAGCCCTTACGGGGGGGAGACTGAAGCTTTCTTT	CASSPYGGETEAFF
TRBJ2-1	NA	NA	TRBV10-1	TGCGCCAGCAGTGAGTCAGTACCGGGGTCGCAGTTCTTC	CASSESVPGSQFF
TRBJ2-1	once	NA	TRBV7-6	TGTGCCAGCAGCTCCGGGATTACTGGGTCCTACAATGAGCAGTTCTTC	CASSSGITGSYNEQFF
TRBJ1-6	NA	TRBD1	TRBV30	TGTGCCTGGGGGACAGTCTCCTATAATTCACCCCTCCACTTT	CAWGTVSYNSPLHF
TRBJ2-3	NA	NA	TRBV27	TGTGCCAGCAGTCCTAGCACAGATACGCAGTATTTT	CASSPSTDTQYF
TRBJ2-1	NA	TRBD2	TRBV7-8	TGTGCCAGCAGCTTAGCGCGGACTAGCGGGAGCCATGAGCAGTTCTTC	CASSLARTSGSHEQFF
TRBJ1-1	NA	NA	TRBV7-9	TGTGCCAGCAGAAAATGGGGACGTTTTACCGGTGAAGCTTTCTTT	CASRKWGRFTGEAFF
TRBJ1-1	NA	TRBD1	TRBV7-9	TGTGCCAGCAGCCTACTAGGACAGGGGAAGACTGAAGCTTTCTTT	CASSLLGQGKTEAFF
TRBJ2-3	NA	NA	TRBV21-1	TGTGCCAGCAGCAAAGTTTCTAGCGGGAGCCCAGATACGCAGTATTTT	CASSKVSSGSPDTQYF
TRBJ2-2	NA	NA	TRBV4-1	TGCGCCAGCAGCCAAGACGGCAGGGGGGACACCGGGGAGCTGTTTTTT	CASSQDGRGDTGELFF
TRBJ2-7	NA	NA	TRBV28	TGTGCCAGCCTCCGATGGGGGACCTACGAGCAGTACTTC	CASLRWGTYEQYF
TRBJ1-5	NA	TRBD1	TRBV5-6	TGTGCCAGCAGCCAACAGGGGTCTCAGCCCCAGCATTTT	CASSQQGSQPQHF
TRBJ2-1	NA	NA	TRBV12-5	TGTGCTAGTGGTTTGGTACTGAGCGGTCAAATGAATGAGCAGTTCTTC	CASGLVLSGQMNEQFF
TRBJ2-7	NA	TRBD1	TRBV28	TGTGCCATCCGCGGACAGGGGGCAAGAGGGTACGAGCAGTACTTC	CAIRGQGARGYEQYF
TRBJ1-1	NA	TRBD1	TRBV4-1	TGCGCCAGCAGGCTGACAGGGGCGGGCACTGAAGCTTTCTTT	CASRLTGAGTEAFF
TRBJ2-2	once	NA	TRBV5-4	TGTGCCAGCAGCTTGGCCAGGAACACCGGGGAGCTGTTTTTT	CASSLARNTGELFF
TRBJ2-5	NA	NA	TRBV5-1	TGCGCCAGCAGCGCACAAGAGACCCAGTACTTC	CASSAQETQYF
TRBJ2-1	NA	NA	TRBV5-4	TGTGCCAGCAGCCGCGGGCAGGGGGGAACACTCAATGAGCAGTTCTTC	CASSRGQGGTLNEQFF